This paragraph reports one T cell receptor (beta chain). Its antigen is still unknown. No much larger clonotype is one base removed from it; base qualities were not supplied. From the cysteine through the phenylalanine, the CDR3 covers 14 amino acids. Of the read, only the CDR3 DNA is kept; its 42 bases are in frame from base 1. From the germline V gene, CDR1 is MGHDK and CDR2 is SYGVNS. V is cut by 2 bases and J by 3 bases, and the space between the germline ends is 8 bases. The library was prepared using 5' RACE. Sequencing was carried out with an Illumina HiSeq 2000. Template switching added a universal primer binding site, and the final cDNA carried a unique molecular identifier that allowed TCR cDNA molecules to be counted accurately. Specific primers in the conserved constant-segment region were used to synthesize first-strand cDNA for TCR alpha and beta chains. To control for contamination, every cDNA library carried two barcodes: a SMART-Mk sample barcode plus Illumina barcodes. TruSeq adapter sequences, together with Illumina sample barcodes, were added in two successive PCR steps. TCR alpha and beta cDNA libraries were sequenced on the Illumina HiSeq platform with custom primers. Regarding the original processing steps: Raw reads were processed with MiGEC to extract unique molecular identifiers, and MiXCR was used to determine CDR3 positions. For each individual, recombination models were inferred using an EM algorithm with the repgenHMM and IGoR tools. The analysis of shared clonotypes was done with the tcR package in R, with sharing normalized by the product of cloneset sizes. To study raw recombination free of thymic and clonal selection effects, out-of-frame nonproductive sequences were analyzed. The public reads were reanalyzed by TCRdb: fastp trimming at Q25, MiXCR alignment, in-frame beta chains only. Rows merge per CDR3 protein into single entries with the most common DNA and genes. Here the V and J calls rest on TCRdb's processing, not on the authors' analysis. The sample table records 200,000 to 250,000 distinct CDR3 sequences; more than 6.5% of these occur just once. The ten largest clonotypes hold just under 2% of the sample.

The sample is drawn from a study of identical twins (TCRdb year 2016). A note on the overall study: The study deep-sequenced TCR alpha and beta repertoires from monozygotic twins, unrelated adults of various ages and cord blood to test whether fetal clonotypes persist. Replicate twin experiments were performed at different times using different library preparation protocols to rule out contamination. What the study reported, not specific to this receptor: Because the same donors could not be followed over many years, the conclusions depended on cross-sectional statistical analysis. In monozygotic twins, recombination models systematically underestimated out-of-frame TCR alpha sharing, but the models matched the sharing seen between unrelated individuals. Abundant cord blood beta clonotypes carried fewer insertions; young adult naive repertoires showed a weaker similar trend, while memory repertoires showed none. Out-of-frame TCR alpha sequences shared between twins showed an excess of low generation-probability sequences compared with coincidental sharing between unrelated individuals. Zero-insertion analyses could be partly confounded by invariant T cells such as MAIT and iNKT, though diverse VJ usage argued against such confounding for most clonotypes. Excess twin sharing in beta out-of-frame sequences was weaker because fewer shared sequences lowered the signal-to-noise ratio.

Only healthy Caucasian donors were included. Three pairs of female monozygotic twins, all aged about 18 to 30 years, made up the twin cohort. Miltenyi CD45RO+ enrichment and human naive T-cell isolation kits were used to isolate memory (CD45RO+) and naive T cells from PBMC. This sample was shared with a second study, whose subject was yellow fever vaccine responses in identical twins. As the second paper documents: According to the authors, in identical twins the way T cells responded to vaccination appeared partly convergent and partly personalized. In the study, vaccine-responding T cell clones were precisely tracked in identical twins.

Specimen: memory (CD45RO+) T cells sorted from blood. Reading the label with the study, this specimen's cell subset or site is: CD45RO+ enriched T cells. The sequence is built from TRBV25-1 and TRBJ1-5; tentative D gene TRBD1, with 6 bases matching. This TCR was sampled from a woman aged 18-29 years in good health. The DNA reads as follows: TGTGCCAGCAGTGAAGGACAGATCAATCAGCCCCAGCATTTT. This encodes CASSEGQINQPQHF.